This T cell receptor beta chain was identified in a study of T cell responses to AZD1222 COVID-19 vaccine. General study points: Receipt of two AZD1222 doses was followed by a rise in Spike-specific TCR breadth and depth. White British donors predominated, females outnumbered males, and clonal diversity was possibly underestimated.

Second-dose groups at about 4 or about 12 weeks were pooled. Deletions cut 11 bases from V and 5 bases from J, with 18 bases between. The CDR3 is 13 amino acids. Germline assignment: CDR1 SNHLY and CDR2 FYNNEI. On this clone: Its antigen is undetermined.

Assay: immunoSEQ multiplex PCR; the TCRdb copy retains only in-frame clones and omits some. This table holds over 130,000 clones, 88% found once. The specimen was peripheral blood, collected 28 days after the second AZD1222 dose. This sequence originates from an adult who received the AZD1222 COVID-19 vaccine. The chain links TRBV2 to TRBJ2-5; D possibly corresponds to TRBD2 (5 bases). Here the CDR3 DNA reads TGTGCCGCCCGCTTGGTGACGGGGGAGACCCAGTACTTC. Its protein is CAARLVTGETQYF.